The 14 T cell receptor beta chains presented below share a single source sample, sequenced in a study of blood T cell repertoires in COVID-19. TCRdb's table, derived via immunoSEQ multiplex PCR, lists solely in-frame clones and lacks some. Of 180,000 or so clones listed, around 88% are singletons. The sequencing input was PBMCs or T cells enriched from blood (not recorded which). These receptors were taken from a woman aged 25 to 45 who had recovered from COVID-19.

This chain joins TRBV5-1 and TRBJ2-7; 11 positions agree with TRBD2. The CDR3 is made up of 16 amino acids. From germline, CDR1 is SGHRS and CDR2 YFSETQ. The ends lost 0 bases at V and 5 bases at J; junction bases unmatched: 7. The CDR3: CASSLDSGREWDEQYF. For the CDR3, the DNA is TGCGCCAGCAGCTTGGATAGCGGGAGGGAATGGGACGAGCAGTACTTC.

V and J are TRBV5-1 and TRBJ1-3; no firm D call. The CDR3 sequence is 15 residues long. The germline gives CDR1 SGHRS, CDR2 YFSETQ. Trimming took off 5 bases at V and 0 bases at J, with 12 bases between the two ends. The CDR3: CASRQDTISGNTIYF. The DNA for the CDR3 is TGCGCCAGCAGACAAGACACCATCTCTGGAAACACCATATATTTT.

The chain employs TRBV28 and TRBJ1-5; D gene uncertain. In germline, CDR1 is MDHEN, CDR2 SYDVKM. The length of the CDR3 is 16 residues. V gave up 5 bases and J gave up 2 bases, with 16 bases separating them. The DNA of the CDR3 is TGTGCCAGCAGTCCTACTACTGCGGGAGGCAATCAGCCCCAGCATTTT. It encodes CASSPTTAGGNQPQHF. The entire variable domain, with the rest obtained from reference TRBV28 and TRBJ1-5, is as follows: DVKVTQSSRYLVKRTGEKVFLECVQDMDHENMFWYRQDPGLGLRLIYFSYDVKMKEKGDIPEGYSVSREKKERFSLILESASTNQTSMYLCASSPTTAGGNQPQHFGDGTRLSIL.

The chain is built from TRBV18 and TRBJ2-7; D might be TRBD2 (6 bases). Trimming removed 3 bases from V and 3 bases from J, with 9 bases in between. The CDR3 totals 13 residues. Germline V gene sequence: CDR1 KGHSH, CDR2 LQKENI. The CDR3 reads CASSPSGGYEQYF. The CDR3 nucleotides are TGTGCCAGCTCACCTTCCGGGGGCTACGAGCAGTACTTC. Full variable domain (outside the CDR3, taken from reference TRBV18 and TRBJ2-7): NAGVMQNPRHLVRRRGQEARLRCSPMKGHSHVYWYRQLPEEGLKFMVYLQKENIIDESGMPKERFSAEFPKEGPSILRIQQVVRGDSAAYFCASSPSGGYEQYFGPGTRLTVT.

V usage is TRBV2 and J usage is TRBJ1-6, with D hard to call. This CDR3 has 14 amino acids. From germline, CDR1 is SNHLY and CDR2 FYNNEI. Trimming cost V 6 bases and J 7 bases, with 13 bases left between them. CDR3 residues: CASRVESGNSPLHF. CDR3 in DNA: TGTGCCAGCAGGGTCGAGAGCGGGAATTCACCCCTCCACTTT.

This chain joins TRBV7-2 and TRBJ2-7; 10 nucleotides agree with TRBD1. V shed 5 bases and J 5 bases; nucleotides not matched to a gene: 6. Germline V CDR1 and CDR2: SGHTA, FQGNSA. The CDR3 contains 14 residues. As DNA, the CDR3 is TGTGCCAGCAGCCCGGACAGGGGGAGAGACGAGCAGTACTTC. It yields the protein CASSPDRGRDEQYF.

The CDR3 DNA follows: TGCGCCAGCCGAGACAGGGTAGGGGAGACCCAGTACTTC. It encodes CASRDRVGETQYF. The chain carries TRBV5-1 and TRBJ2-5, with TRBD1 matching over 7 bases. The length of the CDR3 is 13 residues. The V and J ends lost 7 bases and 5 bases, in that order; junction bases with no gene match: 8. CDR1 SGHRS and CDR2 YFSETQ come from the germline V gene.

This chain uses TRBV20-1 with TRBJ2-7, with D perhaps TRBD1 (5 bases). Germline loops: CDR1 DFQATT, CDR2 SNEGSKA (reference sequence). The CDR3 has 15 amino acids. With 3 bases removed from V and 0 bases from J, the gap between germline ends came to 15 bases. The CDR3 protein is CSASSRQMSSYEQYF. DNA of the CDR3: TGCAGTGCTAGTTCGCGACAGATGAGCTCCTACGAGCAGTACTTC.

CDR3 DNA sequence: TGTGCCAGCAGTGAATCTCCGAGCGGGATCCAAGAGACCCAGTACTTC. As protein: CASSESPSGIQETQYF. The V gene is TRBV2, the J gene TRBJ2-5; 7 bases line up with TRBD2. The J segment lost 1 base and the V segment lost 2 bases, leaving 7 bases of the junction unmatched. This CDR3 spans 16 amino acids. The germline V gene has CDR1 SNHLY and CDR2 FYNNEI.

V gene TRBV19 combines with J gene TRBJ2-1; 9 nucleotides match TRBD1. The CDR3 runs 12 residues. J gave up 8 bases and V 9 bases, and 5 bases lay outside the gene matches. The germline CDR1 and CDR2 sequences are LNHDA and SQIVND (reference sequence). CDR3 nucleotides: TGTGCCAGCCGGGACAGGGTGGATGAGCAGTTCTTC. Its protein product is CASRDRVDEQFF.

This clone turned up a few times. V gene TRBV11-2 combines with J gene TRBJ2-1; 12 bases map to TRBD2. The CDR3 totals 15 residues. Germline values: CDR1 SGHAT, CDR2 FQNNGV. Germline trimming cut 6 bases from V and 8 bases from J; bases unmatched to any gene: 8. The CDR3 DNA reads TGTGCCAGCAGAGTCACTAGCGGGGGGATCTATGAGCAGTTCTTC. Amino acids: CASRVTSGGIYEQFF.

This clone was counted once. The V gene is TRBV15, the J gene TRBJ1-3, with no clear D. The CDR3 has 11 amino acids. Between the trimmed V and J ends, which lost 5 bases and 4 bases, there was a span of 3 bases. Germline V CDR1 and CDR2: LNHNV, YYDKDF (reference sequence). In nucleotides, the CDR3 is TGTGCCACCAGCCAGGGAAACACCATATATTTT. The encoded protein is CATSQGNTIYF.

The chain carries TRBV29-1 and TRBJ2-5; tentative D call: TRBD1 (5 bases). Germline V gives CDR1 SQVTM, CDR2 ANQGSEA. Trimming took off 5 bases at V and 4 bases at J, with 11 bases between the two ends. CDR3 length equals 12 residues. Here the CDR3 reads CSVQGPGETQYF. CDR3 DNA: TGCAGCGTTCAGGGCCCGGGAGAGACCCAGTACTTC.

The J gene is TRBJ2-7, the V gene TRBV28; the match to TRBD2 covers 9 bases. After removal of 3 bases from V and 10 bases from J, the junction contained 10 bases not matched to a gene. CDR1 and CDR2 (germline): MDHEN, SYDVKM. The CDR3 length is 14 residues. DNA of the CDR3: TGTGCCAGCAGTTTTAGCGGGAGTTTTGCAGTACAGTACTTC. It codes for CASSFSGSFAVQYF.